This passage covers 14 T cell receptor beta chains from one sample sequenced in a study of T cells after yellow fever vaccination. Via MiXCR, TCRdb re-called the 5' RACE reads, giving one row per CDR3 protein. The profile shows 250,000 to 300,000 distinct CDR3 sequences, approximately 12% of them singletons. Sample: CD4+ T cells sorted from PBMCs, taken 45 days after the yellow fever booster vaccination. The source of these receptors is a man under 40 who received the YFV17D yellow fever vaccine.

The table lists this clonotype with many counts. The chain joins TRBV20-1 to TRBJ2-7; TRBD1 might be the D (7 bases). This CDR3 spans 16 amino acids. The germline gives CDR1 DFQATT, CDR2 SNEGSKA (reference sequence). V lost 5 bases and J lost 1, with 21 bases in between. Here the CDR3 DNA reads TGCAGTGCTTCGGGGGCGGGGACAGTCATTTCCTACGAGCAGTACTTC. It specifies CSASGAGTVISYEQYF.

This clonotype was observed a handful of times. CDR3 sequence: CASVRQGASGETQYF. Here the CDR3 DNA reads TGCGCCAGCGTCAGACAGGGGGCCTCGGGGGAGACCCAGTACTTC. The V gene is TRBV5-1, the J gene TRBJ2-5, with 10 nucleotides matching TRBD1. V gave up 7 bases and J gave up 5 bases; unmatched junction bases: 11. Germline V gene data show CDR1 as SGHRS and CDR2 as YFSETQ. CDR3 length equals 15 residues.

The chain uses TRBV29-1 and TRBJ2-2; a possible D gene is TRBD1 (8 bases). Germline assignment: CDR1 SQVTM and CDR2 ANQGSEA. V was shortened by 4 bases and J by 5 bases, with 14 bases between the two germline ends. This CDR3 contains 14 residues. The CDR3 nucleotides read TGCAGCGTTGGGGGGGGGGACAGGACCGGGGAGCTGTTTTTT. Amino acid sequence: CSVGGGDRTGELFF.

This clonotype was seen a handful of times. This chain links TRBV12-3 or TRBV12-4 with TRBJ1-2; possibly TRBD1 for D (5 bases). The CDR3 is 11 amino acids. V was shortened by 4 bases and J by 7 bases, with 7 bases between the two germline ends. The CDR3 region has the DNA TGTGCCAGCAGTTCGGGGGTTGGCTACACCTTC. Its translation: CASSSGVGYTF.

V usage is TRBV12-3 or TRBV12-4 and J usage is TRBJ2-2; D is perhaps TRBD2 (6 bases). Trimming removed 9 bases from V and 7 bases from J, with 15 bases in between. The CDR3 is made up of 13 amino acids. The DNA of the CDR3 is TGTGCCAGTAGGAGGGGCGGGGTCGGGGAGCTGTTTTTT. It encodes CASRRGGVGELFF.

This chain links TRBV7-2 with TRBJ1-2, with D uncertain. The V and J ends lost 1 base and 3 bases respectively, with 12 bases between them. The CDR3 loop spans 15 amino acids. CDR1 is SGHTA, CDR2 FQGNSA, per germline. CDR3: CASSLDSRTYYGYTF. As DNA, the CDR3 is TGTGCCAGCAGCTTAGATAGCCGGACGTACTATGGCTACACCTTC.

This clonotype has just a few counts. The chain has TRBV11-1 and TRBJ2-7; D may be TRBD2 (6 bases). V gave up 3 bases and J gave up 5 bases, with 23 bases separating them. Germline V gene lookup returns CDR1 SGHAT and CDR2 FQDESV (reference sequence). The CDR3 consists of 17 residues. CDR3 sequence: CASSLAFVGRMFDEQYF. The CDR3, as DNA: TGTGCCAGCAGCTTGGCGTTTGTAGGGAGGATGTTCGACGAGCAGTACTTC. The complete variable domain, with remaining parts taken from reference TRBV11-1 and TRBJ2-7, reads EAEVAQSPRYKITEKSQAVAFWCDPISGHATLYWYRQILGQGPELLVQFQDESVVDDSQLPKDRFSAERLKGVDSTLKIQPAELGDSAMYLCASSLAFVGRMFDEQYFGPGTRLTVT.

Regarding this clonotype: The final CDR3 position lacks the conserved phenylalanine or tryptophan, pointing to a likely read error. The chain recombines TRBV5-1 with TRBJ2-1; 11 nucleotides agree with TRBD2. V shed 1 base and J 7 bases; nucleotides not matched to a gene: 7. The germline gives CDR1 SGHRS, CDR2 YFSETQ. This CDR3 has 16 amino acids. CDR3 protein: CASSLIAGGFSNEQFL. Written as DNA, the CDR3 is TGCGCCAGCAGCTTGATAGCGGGAGGGTTTAGTAATGAGCAGTTCTTA.

The chain couples TRBV20-1 to TRBJ2-7, with TRBD1 identical over 10 bases. Germline V gene sequence: CDR1 DFQATT, CDR2 SNEGSKA (reference sequence). There are 12 residues in the CDR3. The CDR3 bases are TGCAGCGTGGGACAGGGGATCTACGAGCAGTACTTC. Amino acid sequence: CSVGQGIYEQYF.

This clonotype turned up a few times. J is TRBJ2-2 and V is TRBV7-2; D is unclear. Germline-derived CDR1 and CDR2 are SGHTA and FQGNSA. The CDR3 contains 13 residues. V dropped 1 base and J dropped 7 bases, with 7 bases sitting between them. The CDR3 sequence is CASSLVLFGELFF. CDR3 sequence (DNA): TGTGCCAGCAGCTTAGTTCTATTCGGGGAGCTGTTTTTT.

The chain recombines TRBV20-1 with TRBJ2-7; 9 bases fit TRBD2. The CDR3 is 17 residues long. V shed 1 base, J shed 0 bases, and the junction held 10 bases outside the gene matches. The germline CDR1 and CDR2 sequences are DFQATT and SNEGSKA (reference sequence). The CDR3 loop reads CSARAGLAPISSYEQYF. The CDR3 region has the DNA TGCAGTGCTAGAGCGGGACTAGCTCCTATTAGCTCCTACGAGCAGTACTTC.

The rearrangement links TRBV7-8 to TRBJ2-1; 9 nucleotides align to TRBD2. Germline V lookup: CDR1 SGHVS, CDR2 FQNEAQ. Trimming removed 7 bases from V and 5 bases from J; junction bases left unmatched: 9. CDR3 size: 15 residues. This CDR3 reads CASITSGRSNNEQFF. CDR3 nucleotides: TGTGCCAGCATCACCAGCGGGAGGAGCAACAATGAGCAGTTCTTC.

The rearrangement links TRBV20-1 to TRBJ1-1; 12 positions match TRBD1. The length of the CDR3 is 13 residues. The germline V gene encodes CDR1 DFQATT and CDR2 SNEGSKA (reference sequence). This CDR3 reads CRPGQGANTEAFF. CDR3 DNA: TGCAGGCCGGGACAGGGGGCGAACACTGAAGCTTTCTTT.

There are a few counts of this clonotype. The rearrangement links TRBV15 to TRBJ2-3, with D hard to call. The CDR3 runs 12 residues. CDR1 LNHNV and CDR2 YYDKDF come from the germline V gene (reference sequence). Deletions cut 3 bases from V and 6 bases from J, with 7 bases between. The CDR3 coding sequence is TGTGCCACCAGCAGTAGCTCGGATACGCAGTATTTT. It is translated as CATSSSSDTQYF.